Below, 19 T cell receptor beta chains from the same sample are listed, as sequenced in a study of T cell responses to AZD1222 COVID-19 vaccine. The table came from immunoSEQ multiplex PCR; TCRdb's copy has only in-frame clones and leaves some out. The sample holds around 78,000 clones, roughly 86% seen once. The sequencing used peripheral blood, collected on day 0 of MenACWY control vaccination. The receptors here all came from an adult in good health.

The genes are TRBV9 and TRBJ2-2; no firm D call. V lost 0 bases and J lost 6, with 15 bases in between. Germline loops: CDR1 SGDLS, CDR2 YYNGEE. The CDR3 is 16 amino acids. The CDR3, as DNA: TGTGCCAGCAGCGTAGCTGAGGTAGTACGGGCCGGGGAGCTGTTTTTT. As protein: CASSVAEVVRAGELFF.

The chain employs TRBV5-1 and TRBJ1-1; 9 bases are a match to TRBD1. The CDR3 totals 15 residues. Germline V CDR1 and CDR2: SGHRS, YFSETQ. V was clipped by 3 bases and J by 6 bases; unmatched bases: 9. The CDR3 sequence is CASSSQGTGPAEAFF. The CDR3 DNA reads as TGCGCCAGCAGCTCACAGGGGACAGGGCCCGCTGAAGCTTTCTTT.

V gene TRBV2 combines with J gene TRBJ1-5, with D uncertain. V lost 6 bases and J 1 base, leaving 13 bases between the germline ends. CDR3 length equals 15 residues. The germline CDR1 and CDR2 sequences are SNHLY and FYNNEI. This chain's CDR3 is CASSPDGWSNQPQHF. The DNA of the CDR3 is TGTGCCAGCAGCCCCGACGGGTGGAGCAATCAGCCCCAGCATTTT.

The chain employs TRBV5-4 and TRBJ1-1; a weak D match, TRBD1 (5 bases). The germline V gene has CDR1 SGHNT and CDR2 YYREEE (reference sequence). Trimming removed 3 bases at V and 7 bases at J, with 10 bases between. The CDR3 extends over 12 amino acids. The CDR3 bases are TGTGCCAGCAGCTATGGGGGGGATGAAGCTTTCTTT. Translation: CASSYGGDEAFF.

The chain uses TRBV28 and TRBJ1-3; 10 nucleotides match TRBD1. This CDR3 region has 15 residues. Germline V CDR1 and CDR2: MDHEN, SYDVKM. Trimming at V came to 6 bases and at J to 4 bases, leaving 6 bases not matched to a gene. The DNA of the CDR3 is TGTGCCAGCAGCCATCGGGACAGGGGAGGAAACACCATATATTTT. Translating gives CASSHRDRGGNTIYF.

The chain employs TRBV28 and TRBJ1-2; unclear D gene. Deletions cut 7 bases from V and 6 bases from J, with 33 bases between. Germline lookup yields CDR1 MDHEN and CDR2 SYDVKM. There are 19 residues in the CDR3. The CDR3 reads CASKSPSEPSSRRIHGYTF. CDR3 nucleotide sequence: TGTGCCAGCAAATCCCCTAGCGAACCCTCCAGCAGACGGATCCATGGCTACACCTTC.

The V call is TRBV27, the J call TRBJ2-2, with D perhaps matching TRBD1 or TRBD2 (5 bases each). Germline values: CDR1 MNHEY, CDR2 SMNVEV (reference sequence). The CDR3 has 18 amino acids. V was cut by 2 bases and J by 4 bases, with 20 bases left in between. As DNA, the CDR3 is TGTGCCAGCAGTTTAAACCCCTTCTTGGGGGTGGGCACCGGGGAGCTGTTTTTT. Its protein is CASSLNPFLGVGTGELFF.

The chain uses TRBV5-5 and TRBJ1-6; D not certain. Trimming took off 4 bases at V and 8 bases at J, with 19 bases between the two ends. The CDR3 spans 16 residues. CDR1 is SGHKS, CDR2 YYEKEE, per germline (reference sequence). The CDR3 here is CASSLAGLKKDSPLHF. For the CDR3, the DNA is TGTGCCAGCAGCCTGGCCGGGTTGAAGAAGGATTCACCCCTCCACTTT.

The chain is built from TRBV6-2 or TRBV6-3 and TRBJ1-2; possibly TRBD1 for D (6 bases). Trimming removed 5 bases from V and 8 bases from J, with 15 bases in between. The CDR3 is 13 amino acids. Germline V gives CDR1 MNHEY, CDR2 SVGEGT. The CDR3 coding sequence is TGTGCCAGCAGTACATTACAGGGAGGAGGCTACACCTTC. As protein: CASSTLQGGGYTF.

The CDR3: CASGLANGEQYF. DNA of the CDR3: TGTGCCAGCGGACTAGCGAACGGCGAGCAGTACTTC. This chain joins TRBV27 and TRBJ2-7; 9 bases map to TRBD2. The V gene end was trimmed by 8 bases and the J gene end by 6 bases; junction bases not matched to a gene: 5. This CDR3 has 12 residues. CDR1 and CDR2 from the germline V gene are MNHEY and SMNVEV (reference sequence).

The chain has TRBV15 and TRBJ1-1, with D possibly being TRBD1 (6 bases). Germline V gene sequence: CDR1 LNHNV, CDR2 YYDKDF (reference sequence). Between the trimmed V and J ends, which lost 1 base and 11 bases, there was a span of 11 bases. The CDR3 has 12 residues. The CDR3 reads CATSRADSSAFF. In DNA, the CDR3 is TGTGCCACCAGCAGAGCGGACAGTTCGGCTTTCTTT.

The J gene is TRBJ1-5, the V gene TRBV28; possibly TRBD1 for D (6 bases). V was trimmed by 4 bases and J by 0 bases, leaving 19 bases between them. The germline CDR1 and CDR2 sequences are MDHEN and SYDVKM. There are 18 residues in the CDR3. The CDR3 nucleotides read TGTGCCAGCAGTTCCCCAGACAGGACCTTCGATAGCAATCAGCCCCAGCATTTT. This translates into CASSSPDRTFDSNQPQHF. The full variable domain, in which reference TRBV28 and TRBJ1-5 provide the parts outside the CDR3, is DVKVTQSSRYLVKRTGEKVFLECVQDMDHENMFWYRQDPGLGLRLIYFSYDVKMKEKGDIPEGYSVSREKKERFSLILESASTNQTSMYLCASSSPDRTFDSNQPQHFGDGTRLSIL.

The chain employs TRBV11-2 and TRBJ2-5, with 7 bases that match TRBD2. This CDR3 region has 13 residues. Germline CDR1 and CDR2: SGHAT and FQNNGV. Trimming removed 5 bases from V and 9 bases from J; junction bases left unmatched: 9. The CDR3 nucleotides are TGTGCCAGCAGCCCCGGATTACGGGAGGCCCAGTACTTC. It translates to CASSPGLREAQYF.

This sequence joins TRBV3-1 (or the pseudogene TRBV3-2) and TRBJ1-1; tentatively, D is TRBD1 (6 bases). The length of the CDR3 is 13 residues. The V gene lost 4 bases and the J gene lost 11 bases, with 17 bases spanning the gap. From germline, CDR1 is LGHDT and CDR2 YNNKEL (reference sequence). CDR3 sequence: CASSLLSDRKAFF. In nucleotides, the CDR3 is TGTGCCAGCAGCCTACTATCGGACAGAAAGGCTTTCTTT.

The chain uses TRBV4-1 and TRBJ1-4; D might be TRBD1 (5 bases). This CDR3 contains 16 residues. CDR1 and CDR2 (germline): MGHRA, YSYEKL. Trimming cost V 4 bases and J 0 bases, with 12 bases left between them. Here the CDR3 reads CASSLGGEPTNEKLFF. The DNA for the CDR3 is TGCGCCAGCAGCCTCGGGGGGGAACCAACTAATGAAAAACTGTTTTTT.

This chain connects TRBV6-2 or TRBV6-3 to TRBJ1-5; D possibly corresponds to TRBD1 (6 bases). V was trimmed by 5 bases and J by 4 bases, leaving 15 bases between them. Germline values: CDR1 MNHEY, CDR2 SVGEGT. The CDR3 contains 15 residues. The chain's CDR3 is CASSQGLTGNQPQHF. The CDR3 coding sequence is TGTGCCAGCAGTCAGGGGTTGACGGGGAATCAGCCCCAGCATTTT.

The chain employs TRBV7-2 and TRBJ1-4; no firm D call. The germline V gene encodes CDR1 SGHTA and CDR2 FQGNSA. V lost 6 bases and J lost 5, with 16 bases in between. CDR3 length: 15 amino acids. CDR3 in amino acids: CASSSPGRSNEKLFF. The CDR3 DNA reads as TGTGCCAGCAGTTCCCCTGGCAGATCAAATGAAAAACTGTTTTTT.

The V call is TRBV10-3, the J call TRBJ1-2; D not resolved. CDR3 length equals 11 residues. Germline loops: CDR1 ENHRY, CDR2 SYGVKD. Trimming took 3 bases from V and 7 from J, leaving 6 bases between them. The CDR3 is CAISERVGYTF. The CDR3 DNA follows: TGTGCCATCAGTGAAAGGGTTGGCTACACCTTC.

This chain connects TRBV19 to TRBJ1-2; no clear D gene. The CDR3 totals 13 residues. V was shortened by 8 bases and J by 4 bases, with 14 bases between the two germline ends. Germline assignment: CDR1 LNHDA and CDR2 SQIVND (reference sequence). DNA for the CDR3: TGTGCCAGTTCCCCAGCCTCACCCTATGGCTACACCTTC. Translating it yields CASSPASPYGYTF.